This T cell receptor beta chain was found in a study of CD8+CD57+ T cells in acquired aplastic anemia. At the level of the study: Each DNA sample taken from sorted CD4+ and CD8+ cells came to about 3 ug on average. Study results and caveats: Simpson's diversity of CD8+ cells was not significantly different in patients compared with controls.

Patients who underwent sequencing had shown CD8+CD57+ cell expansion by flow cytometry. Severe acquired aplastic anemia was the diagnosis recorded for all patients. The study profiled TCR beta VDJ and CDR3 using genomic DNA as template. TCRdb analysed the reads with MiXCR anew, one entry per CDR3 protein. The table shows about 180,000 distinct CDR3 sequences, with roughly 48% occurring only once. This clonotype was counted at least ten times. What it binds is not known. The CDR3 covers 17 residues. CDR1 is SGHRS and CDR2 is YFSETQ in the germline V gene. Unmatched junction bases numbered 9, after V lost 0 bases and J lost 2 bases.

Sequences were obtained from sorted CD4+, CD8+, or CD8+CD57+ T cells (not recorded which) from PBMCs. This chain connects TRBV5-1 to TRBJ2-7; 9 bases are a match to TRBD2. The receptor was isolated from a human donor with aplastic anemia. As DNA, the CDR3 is TGCGCCAGCAGCTTGGCGAGCGGGGGGCCGACCCCCTACGAGCAGTACTTC. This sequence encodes CASSLASGGPTPYEQYF.